The T cell receptor beta chain under discussion was sequenced for a study of T cells after yellow fever vaccination (dated by TCRdb to the late 2010s). For context, the study as a whole: Libraries from fractions with low cell numbers were prepared with the SMART-Seq v4 Ultra Low Input RNA kit. To follow T-cell clones before and after both primary and booster YFV17D yellow fever vaccination, bulk TCR alpha and beta repertoires underwent longitudinal sequencing. Two healthy male donors made up the cohort, one aged 18 to 29 years and the other aged 30 to 39 years. Blood samples were taken at several timepoints before and after primary and secondary immunization, and bulk PBMC replicates and cell subsets were isolated. General study outcomes and caveats: A small fraction of clonotypes appeared in both the CD4 and CD8 compartments, likely as a result of convergent recombination. After the booster, most clones that had expanded after primary vaccination were detected again (about 97% of CD4 and more than 80% of CD8), suggesting broad maintenance of memory. Only a couple of donors were included in the study, so the extent to which the findings can be generalized is limited. Computational filtering was required because FACS-sorted repertoires could contain abundant contaminating clonotypes from the bulk population. Compared with the primary T-cell response, the secondary T-cell response was weaker but faster, peaking on day 5 rather than day 15.

The treatment or condition label, as the study defines it: live attenuated yellow fever vaccine strain. At every blood-draw timepoint, two biological replicates of bulk PBMCs were collected. A standard Ficoll-Paque protocol was used to isolate PBMCs from peripheral blood. TriZol was used to extract RNA from bulk PBMCs, CD4 and CD8 fractions, and dextramer-positive and dextramer-negative fractions. As regards this clonotype: Its antigen specificity is not known. Per-base quality was not reported, and no clone a single base away is much larger than it.

The germline ends are 4 bases apart after V is trimmed by 5 bases and J by 3 bases. Including cysteine and phenylalanine, the CDR3 has 12 amino acids. Only the CDR3 DNA is retained, 36 bases long and in frame from the first base. Taken from the germline V gene, the CDR1 and CDR2 loops are KGHSH and LQKENI. Sequencing took place on an Illumina NovaSeq 6000. TCR cDNA was synthesized by 5'RACE template switching, through which a universal primer site and unique molecular identifiers were introduced. Priming of cDNA synthesis was performed from both the TCR alpha and TCR beta constant segments. Library amplification used two PCR steps, and the second PCR step added sample barcodes and sequencing adapters. Sequencing of libraries was performed on Illumina HiSeq 2500 (2x100 bp) or NovaSeq (2x150 bp). The original pipeline was this. Reads were demultiplexed and collapsed into UMI consensus sequences with MIGEC, and V(D)J alignment was performed with MiXCR. Using edgeR on replicate PBMC samples, clonotypes were called vaccine-responding if FDR was below 0.01 and the log2 fold change was above 5 up to day 15. CD4 or CD8 identity was assigned to each bulk clonotype according to whether the clonotype was present at higher abundance in the sequenced CD4 repertoire or the sequenced CD8 repertoire. TCRdb trimmed the raw reads at Q25, called clones with MiXCR and kept productive beta chains. Rows with one shared CDR3 protein collapse into an entry with the most common genes and DNA. The V and J calls follow TCRdb's processing rather than the paper's. In all, the sample holds some 420,000 distinct CDR3 sequences, and under 20% of those were seen once. The leading ten clones occupy 18% of the sample.

This material consisted of PBMCs, taken before the yellow fever booster vaccination. This TCR came from a young man who received the YFV17D yellow fever vaccine. This receptor chain uses TRBV18 and TRBJ2-2, with the D gene too uncertain to name. The DNA is as follows: TGTGCCAGCTCAGGATACACCGGGGAGCTGTTTTTT. It translates as CASSGYTGELFF.